A selection of T cell receptor beta chains follows, all from one sample in a study of blood T cell repertoires in COVID-19. Clones were sequenced by immunoSEQ multiplex PCR, and TCRdb holds only the in-frame ones, with some missing. The table includes 140,000 or so clones, roughly 77% detected once. Sequenced: peripheral blood. The receptors derive from a woman in her sixties or seventies with COVID-19, enrolled during active disease. CDR3s include the opening cysteine and the closing phenylalanine or tryptophan. A D gene is named only where the DNA matches it firmly. Clone sizes are given selectively: once, few, many, or a class where the clone is expanded.

TRBD1	-	TRBV6-1	TRBJ2-1	TGTGCCAGCAGTGAAGGAGGGGGCTACTACAATGAGCAGTTCTTC	CASSEGGGYYNEQFF
TRBD1	-	TRBV6-5	TRBJ1-2	TGTGCCAGCAGAGACAGGGTACATGGCTACACCTTC	CASRDRVHGYTF
TRBD1	-	TRBV11-1	TRBJ2-1	TGTGCCAGCAGCTTAGCACTGGGACAGTACAATGAGCAGTTCTTC	CASSLALGQYNEQFF
TRBD1	-	TRBV11-2	TRBJ2-2	TGTGCCAGCAGCTTACGGGACAGGACCGGGGAGCTGTTTTTT	CASSLRDRTGELFF
TRBD2	-	TRBV5-4	TRBJ2-5	TGTGCCAGCAGCTTGGTAGCGGGGGGGCCAGAGACCCAGTACTTC	CASSLVAGGPETQYF
-	-	TRBV5-1	TRBJ2-2	TGCGCCAGCAGATTGGTAGAAGTAAACACCGGGGAGCTGTTTTTT	CASRLVEVNTGELFF
-	-	TRBV19	TRBJ2-2	TGTGCCAGTAGTATCCTTGATATGCGGCCCGGGGAGCTGTTTTTT	CASSILDMRPGELFF
-	-	TRBV28	TRBJ2-2	TGTGCCAGCAGTTCTGGGGGCGCGGGCACCGGGGAGCTGTTTTTT	CASSSGGAGTGELFF
-	-	TRBV6-5	TRBJ1-5	TGTGCCAGCAGAGACCCAGGGGTTTATCAGCCCCAGCATTTT	CASRDPGVYQPQHF
-	few	TRBV13	TRBJ2-6	TGTGCCAGCAGCTTAGGAAGGGGGTCCCCCAGCTCTGGGGCCAACGTCCTGACTTTC	CASSLGRGSPSSGANVLTF
-	-	TRBV9	TRBJ1-2	TGTGCCAGCGGTGGGAGGCCCGGCTACACCTTC	CASGGRPGYTF
TRBD1	-	TRBV2	TRBJ1-6	TGTGCCAGCAGGGGACAGGGGGTAGGACCCCTCCACTTT	CASRGQGVGPLHF